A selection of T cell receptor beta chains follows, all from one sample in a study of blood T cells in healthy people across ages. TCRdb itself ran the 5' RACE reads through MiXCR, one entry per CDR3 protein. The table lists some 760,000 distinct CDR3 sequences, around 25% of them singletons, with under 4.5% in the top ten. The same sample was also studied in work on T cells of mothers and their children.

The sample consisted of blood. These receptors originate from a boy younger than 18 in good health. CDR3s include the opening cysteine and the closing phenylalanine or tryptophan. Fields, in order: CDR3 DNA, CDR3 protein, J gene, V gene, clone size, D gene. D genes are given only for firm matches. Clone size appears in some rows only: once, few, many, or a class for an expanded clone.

CDR3nt: TGCAGCGTACCGGGGCCCCCCTACAATGAGCAGTTCTTC
CDR3aa: CSVPGPPYNEQFF
j_gene: TRBJ2-1
v_gene: TRBV29-1
abundance: -
d_gene: -

CDR3nt: TGCAGTGCGTGGGGACGGGCTAGCGAGCAGTACTTC
CDR3aa: CSAWGRASEQYF
j_gene: TRBJ2-7
v_gene: TRBV20-1
abundance: -
d_gene: -

CDR3nt: TGTGCCAGCAGCGGGGGGTCTTTGAACACTGAAGCTTTCTTT
CDR3aa: CASSGGSLNTEAFF
j_gene: TRBJ1-1
v_gene: TRBV7-2
abundance: -
d_gene: -

CDR3nt: TGTGCCAGCAGCAAATGGGACTCCAATGAGCAGTTCTTC
CDR3aa: CASSKWDSNEQFF
j_gene: TRBJ2-1
v_gene: TRBV27
abundance: -
d_gene: -

CDR3nt: TGTGCCAGCAGCTACAGGGGTGCCACATCCTACGAGCAGTACTTC
CDR3aa: CASSYRGATSYEQYF
j_gene: TRBJ2-7
v_gene: TRBV3-1
abundance: -
d_gene: TRBD1

CDR3nt: TGCAGTGCTAGTCCGGCTCGGCAACTCACAGATACGCAGTATTTT
CDR3aa: CSASPARQLTDTQYF
j_gene: TRBJ2-3
v_gene: TRBV20-1
abundance: -
d_gene: -

CDR3nt: TGCAGTGCTAGAGATTGGCCGGATCCCAATGAGCAGTTCTTC
CDR3aa: CSARDWPDPNEQFF
j_gene: TRBJ2-1
v_gene: TRBV20-1
abundance: -
d_gene: -

CDR3nt: TGTGCCAGCAGTATTAGGGGTATCGGCTACAATGAGCAGTTCTTC
CDR3aa: CASSIRGIGYNEQFF
j_gene: TRBJ2-1
v_gene: TRBV28
abundance: few
d_gene: -

CDR3nt: TGTGCCAGCAGCCAAGATGGAGGGGGCGCTTTCAACACCGGGGAGCTGTTTTTT
CDR3aa: CASSQDGGGAFNTGELFF
j_gene: TRBJ2-2
v_gene: TRBV4-2
abundance: -
d_gene: -

CDR3nt: TGCAGTGCCGGGATGGGGGGTTTAGACATTCAGTACTTC
CDR3aa: CSAGMGGLDIQYF
j_gene: TRBJ2-4
v_gene: TRBV20-1
abundance: few
d_gene: -

CDR3nt: TGTGCCACTTCTGGACAGTTGGTGGACATTCAGTACTTC
CDR3aa: CATSGQLVDIQYF
j_gene: TRBJ2-4
v_gene: TRBV6-2/TRBV6-3
abundance: -
d_gene: -

CDR3nt: TGTGCCAGCAGCGTAGGGCTTGGGGAGACCCAGTACTTC
CDR3aa: CASSVGLGETQYF
j_gene: TRBJ2-5
v_gene: TRBV9
abundance: few
d_gene: -

CDR3nt: TGTGCCAGCAGCTTAGATTGGGACAGGCCCTGGGTGGCCAAAAACATTCAGTACTTC
CDR3aa: CASSLDWDRPWVAKNIQYF
j_gene: TRBJ2-4
v_gene: TRBV7-6
abundance: -
d_gene: TRBD1

CDR3nt: TGTGCCAGCAGCCGTGGGACACTAGCGGGATTGGCCCAGTACTTC
CDR3aa: CASSRGTLAGLAQYF
j_gene: TRBJ2-5
v_gene: TRBV3-1
abundance: once
d_gene: TRBD2

CDR3nt: TGCAGTGCTAGAGATGTAGCGGGGGGGTACGAGCAGTACTTC
CDR3aa: CSARDVAGGYEQYF
j_gene: TRBJ2-7
v_gene: TRBV20-1
abundance: -
d_gene: TRBD2

CDR3nt: TGTGCCAGCAGATACCTCAGGGAAGACACTGAAGCTTTCTTT
CDR3aa: CASRYLREDTEAFF
j_gene: TRBJ1-1
v_gene: TRBV5-6
abundance: -
d_gene: -

CDR3nt: TGCGCCAGCAGCTTGGAGGTAGCCACGAACACCGGGGAGCTGTTTTTT
CDR3aa: CASSLEVATNTGELFF
j_gene: TRBJ2-2
v_gene: TRBV5-1
abundance: -
d_gene: -

CDR3nt: TGTGCCAGTGAGTCAGGGGCTTCGGGGGCCAACGTCCTGACTTTC
CDR3aa: CASESGASGANVLTF
j_gene: TRBJ2-6
v_gene: TRBV19
abundance: -
d_gene: -

CDR3nt: TGCGCCAGCAGCCAAGATTACGCCCGATCGGGAGGGACTAATGAAAAACTGTTTTTT
CDR3aa: CASSQDYARSGGTNEKLFF
j_gene: TRBJ1-4
v_gene: TRBV4-3
abundance: few
d_gene: -

CDR3nt: TGTGCCAGTGCAGGGTACCAAGAGACCCAGTACTTC
CDR3aa: CASAGYQETQYF
j_gene: TRBJ2-5
v_gene: TRBV6-2/TRBV6-3
abundance: few
d_gene: -

CDR3nt: TGTGCCAGCAGTGGGGGGGGAGGCTCTGGGGCCAACGTCCTGACTTTC
CDR3aa: CASSGGGGSGANVLTF
j_gene: TRBJ2-6
v_gene: TRBV2
abundance: few
d_gene: TRBD2

CDR3nt: TGTGCCAGCAGTTACTGGGGTGAGCAGTTCTTC
CDR3aa: CASSYWGEQFF
j_gene: TRBJ2-1
v_gene: TRBV6-5
abundance: -
d_gene: -

CDR3nt: TGTGCCAGCAGCTCTACACTCGTAATAGGGGAGACCCAGTACTTC
CDR3aa: CASSSTLVIGETQYF
j_gene: TRBJ2-5
v_gene: TRBV5-4
abundance: few
d_gene: -

CDR3nt: TGTGCCAGCTTCTCTAGGAGTCATGGCTACACCTTC
CDR3aa: CASFSRSHGYTF
j_gene: TRBJ1-2
v_gene: TRBV6-2/TRBV6-3
abundance: few
d_gene: -

CDR3nt: TGTGCCAGCAGCCCCGGGGGGGACATTCAGTACTTC
CDR3aa: CASSPGGDIQYF
j_gene: TRBJ2-4
v_gene: TRBV9
abundance: few
d_gene: TRBD2

CDR3nt: TGTGCCAGCAGCCCCGATGGTTTCGGCAATCAGCCCCAGCATTTT
CDR3aa: CASSPDGFGNQPQHF
j_gene: TRBJ1-5
v_gene: TRBV7-2
abundance: few
d_gene: -

CDR3nt: TGTGCCAGCAGCTTGGGACGGCTCACAGATACGCAGTATTTT
CDR3aa: CASSLGRLTDTQYF
j_gene: TRBJ2-3
v_gene: TRBV12-3/TRBV12-4
abundance: -
d_gene: -

CDR3nt: TGTGCCAGCAGCCCATACAGGGGAGCTCCCTACGAGCAGTACTTC
CDR3aa: CASSPYRGAPYEQYF
j_gene: TRBJ2-7
v_gene: TRBV6-5
abundance: -
d_gene: TRBD1

CDR3nt: TGTGCCAGCAGCGCTAGCAGGGACCACACTGAAGCTTTCTTT
CDR3aa: CASSASRDHTEAFF
j_gene: TRBJ1-1
v_gene: TRBV9
abundance: -
d_gene: -

CDR3nt: TGTGCCTGGAGTGGGGGGAAGCGAGTTGTGGATACGCAGTATTTT
CDR3aa: CAWSGGKRVVDTQYF
j_gene: TRBJ2-3
v_gene: TRBV30
abundance: -
d_gene: -

CDR3nt: TGCAGTGCTCGGGACATCCGAATTGAAGAGACCCAGTACTTC
CDR3aa: CSARDIRIEETQYF
j_gene: TRBJ2-5
v_gene: TRBV20-1
abundance: few
d_gene: -

CDR3nt: TGTGCCAGCAGCTTAACCCGGGGGGGCAATGAGCAGTTCTTC
CDR3aa: CASSLTRGGNEQFF
j_gene: TRBJ2-1
v_gene: TRBV7-3
abundance: -
d_gene: TRBD2

CDR3nt: TGTGCCAGCAGCTTATGGGACTTAAAAGAGACCCAGTACTTC
CDR3aa: CASSLWDLKETQYF
j_gene: TRBJ2-5
v_gene: TRBV7-9
abundance: few
d_gene: -

CDR3nt: TGTGCCAGCAGTCTCACGGCTAAGCCAGCCACAGATACGCAGTATTTT
CDR3aa: CASSLTAKPATDTQYF
j_gene: TRBJ2-3
v_gene: TRBV12-3/TRBV12-4
abundance: -
d_gene: -

CDR3nt: TGTGCCAGCAGCCTGGACAGCCGTAATGAAAAACTGTTTTTT
CDR3aa: CASSLDSRNEKLFF
j_gene: TRBJ1-4
v_gene: TRBV7-9
abundance: -
d_gene: -

CDR3nt: TGTGCCAGCAGCGGGACAGGGTCGCCCGGGGAGCTGTTTTTT
CDR3aa: CASSGTGSPGELFF
j_gene: TRBJ2-2
v_gene: TRBV7-9
abundance: many
d_gene: TRBD1

CDR3nt: TGCGCCAGCAGCCAAGATAGACGGAACACCGGGGAGCTGTTTTTT
CDR3aa: CASSQDRRNTGELFF
j_gene: TRBJ2-2
v_gene: TRBV4-3
abundance: -
d_gene: -

CDR3nt: TGCAGTGCTAGAGCGGGGCGGTACGAGCAGTACTTC
CDR3aa: CSARAGRYEQYF
j_gene: TRBJ2-7
v_gene: TRBV20-1
abundance: few
d_gene: -

CDR3nt: TGTGCCAGCAGTAACGGACAGGGGAGGGGCTACACCTTC
CDR3aa: CASSNGQGRGYTF
j_gene: TRBJ1-2
v_gene: TRBV6-6
abundance: -
d_gene: TRBD1